This TCR beta chain was observed in a study of T cell responses to AZD1222 COVID-19 vaccine. The V segment lost 8 bases and the J segment 2 bases; nucleotides outside the gene matches: 15. Per germline, CDR1 SNHLY and CDR2 FYNNEI. This CDR3 contains 16 residues. Sequencing was performed with immunoSEQ multiplex PCR; in TCRdb, only in-frame clones are kept and a portion is missing. In the table there are approximately 120,000 clones, 92% of which are singletons. V usage is TRBV2 and J usage is TRBJ2-7, with TRBD2 matching 7 bases. The clonotype was recovered from an adult in good health. The specimen was peripheral blood, collected on day 0 of AZD1222 vaccination. The CDR3 DNA is TGTGCCAGCGTCCTACGGCGGAGGCGGGGGACCTACGAGCAGTACTTC. Its protein is CASVLRRRRGTYEQYF.